This T cell receptor (beta chain) was identified during a study of shared clonotypes between healthy human individuals. As for the study in general: The composition of the donors was two women and a few men aged 18 to 49.

In the study's own analysis: Junction-only sequences produced by ImmunoSEQ had no quality scores, so filtering differed. Sequenced by immunoSEQ multiplex PCR; TCRdb stores in-frame clones only, minus some. V and J calls and clone size are given by that table; D and trimming were obtained from the DNA. Of hundreds of thousands of clones in the sample, approximately 96% were seen once. Naive CD8 cells lacked CD45RO, underwent positive selection for CCR7 and left out terminally differentiated effector memory CD45RA+ cells. The sequenced sample was naive CD8+ T cells sorted from blood. This receptor was taken from a woman aged 25 to 39 in good health.

CDR3 region: CASSSRTGGDNQPQHF. In nucleotides, the CDR3 is TGTGCCAGCAGCTCCCGGACAGGGGGAGATAATCAGCCCCAGCATTTT. The V call is TRBV13, the J call TRBJ1-5; TRBD1 agrees at 10 bases. The CDR3 runs 16 residues. The trim removed 4 bases at V and 4 bases at J, leaving 7 bases unmatched. Germline CDR1 and CDR2: PRHDT and FYEKMQ (reference sequence).